Listed below are T cell receptor beta chains from one sample, sequenced in a study of shared clonotypes between healthy human individuals. Measured with immunoSEQ multiplex PCR; TCRdb has only the in-frame clones, and not every one. The data contain roughly 2 million clones, 95% of them seen just once; the ten biggest clones take up over 0.1%. The sample comprised naive CD4+ T cells sorted from blood. The receptors derive from a man between 18 and 35 years old in good health. Each CDR3 is given with its conserved first and last residue. The order of the fields is V gene, D gene, J gene, clone size, CDR3 protein, CDR3 DNA. A D gene is named only where the DNA matches it firmly. For some rows the clone size is stated as once, few or many, or as a class when expanded; others skip it.

TRBV6-1	-	TRBJ2-3	once	CASTLSYSSTDTQYF	TGTGCCAGCACCCTGAGTTACTCCAGCACAGATACGCAGTATTTT
TRBV9	-	TRBJ2-7	-	CASSVHIDSYEQYF	TGTGCCAGCAGCGTACACATTGATTCCTACGAGCAGTACTTC
TRBV28	-	TRBJ1-2	once	CASNSPRTYGSYGYTF	TGTGCCAGCAACAGCCCAAGGACATATGGGAGCTATGGCTACACCTTC
TRBV12-5	TRBD1	TRBJ1-1	-	CASGLAHTPGQGARTEAFF	TGTGCTAGTGGTTTGGCCCATACACCGGGACAGGGGGCCCGGACTGAAGCTTTCTTT
TRBV29-1	TRBD1	TRBJ2-5	-	CSVEGDRAQETQYF	TGCAGCGTTGAAGGGGACAGGGCACAAGAGACCCAGTACTTC
TRBV28	TRBD1	TRBJ1-6	-	CASSLFGQGVTALHF	TGTGCCAGCAGTTTATTCGGGCAGGGGGTCACGGCCCTCCACTTT
TRBV9	TRBD1	TRBJ2-2	-	CASSVDAGQGAVGELFF	TGTGCCAGCAGCGTAGACGCAGGACAGGGGGCCGTCGGGGAGCTGTTTTTT
TRBV27	-	TRBJ1-2	-	CASSFETGRGYTF	TGTGCCAGCAGTTTCGAGACGGGACGTGGCTACACCTTC
TRBV5-1	TRBD1	TRBJ1-2	-	CASSGTGVKDFYGYTF	TGCGCCAGCAGCGGAACAGGGGTTAAGGATTTCTATGGCTACACCTTC
TRBV28	-	TRBJ1-5	-	CASSVGHRGSQPQHF	TGTGCCAGCAGTGTGGGACATCGAGGGAGTCAGCCCCAGCATTTT
TRBV10-2	-	TRBJ1-5	-	CASRRGGNQPQHF	TGCGCCAGCAGGAGAGGGGGAAATCAGCCCCAGCATTTT
TRBV5-8	-	TRBJ1-5	-	CASSLAYSSNQPQHF	TGTGCCAGCAGCTTGGCTTATTCAAGCAATCAGCCCCAGCATTTT
TRBV6-1	-	TRBJ2-1	-	CAIKGSNEQFF	TGTGCCATAAAAGGGAGCAATGAGCAGTTCTTC
TRBV7-2	-	TRBJ1-1	-	CASSFGQYTEAFF	TGTGCCAGCAGCTTTGGGCAGTACACTGAAGCTTTCTTT
TRBV4-1	-	TRBJ1-2	-	CASSQDDRTNYGYTF	TGCGCCAGCAGCCAAGATGACAGGACTAACTATGGCTACACCTTC
TRBV7-9	-	TRBJ1-1	once	CASRTPGREATEAFF	TGTGCCAGCAGAACACCAGGGCGAGAAGCCACTGAAGCTTTCTTT
TRBV30	-	TRBJ1-5	once	CAWSVGGRPQHF	TGTGCCTGGAGTGTAGGAGGGAGGCCCCAGCATTTT
TRBV5-1	TRBD1	TRBJ2-1	-	CASSPTGGLSNEQFF	TGCGCCAGCAGCCCGACAGGGGGCCTATCTAATGAGCAGTTCTTC
TRBV5-1	-	TRBJ2-5	-	CASSLVGKETQYF	TGCGCCAGCAGCTTGGTAGGGAAAGAGACCCAGTACTTC
TRBV9	-	TRBJ2-1	-	CASSVGHNEQFF	TGTGCCAGCAGCGTAGGGCACAATGAGCAGTTCTTC
TRBV5-8	-	TRBJ1-3	-	CASSLRTFSGNTIYF	TGTGCCAGCAGCCTACGGACTTTCTCTGGAAACACCATATATTTT
TRBV5-1	TRBD2	TRBJ2-5	-	CASSLRLARRETQYF	TGCGCCAGCAGCTTGCGACTAGCGAGGAGAGAGACCCAGTACTTC
TRBV10-3	-	TRBJ2-5	-	CAISEGKRETQYF	TGTGCCATCAGTGAGGGGAAACGGGAGACCCAGTACTTC
TRBV25-1	-	TRBJ1-2	-	CASSESFRIRGYTF	TGTGCCAGCAGTGAATCTTTCCGGATCCGGGGCTACACCTTC
TRBV6-5	-	TRBJ1-2	-	CASSYSLADNYGYTF	TGTGCCAGCAGTTACTCACTCGCGGATAACTATGGCTACACCTTC
TRBV30	-	TRBJ2-6	-	CAWKNTGANVLTF	TGTGCCTGGAAAAATACTGGGGCCAACGTCCTGACTTTC
TRBV5-6	-	TRBJ2-7	once	CASSLWGRDANEQYF	TGTGCCAGCAGCTTGTGGGGCAGGGATGCGAACGAGCAGTACTTC